This T cell receptor beta chain was identified during a study of blood T cell repertoires in COVID-19. In the original workflow: Estimates of nucleated cell counts were drawn from the amplification of reference gene primers. Only in-frame clones appear in the TCRdb table, and some are missing; sequencing was by immunoSEQ multiplex PCR. The V and J calls and the clone size are those of that table, but D and trimming were determined from the DNA. The repertoire holds roughly 150,000 clones, with 80% to 90% as singletons. This clone was seen just once. V dropped 7 bases and J dropped 9; count of bases not matched to a gene: 5. The CDR3 runs to 12 residues.

The material sequenced was peripheral blood. The clonotype was recovered from a woman aged 70-85 years who had recovered from COVID-19. This chain connects TRBV12-3 or TRBV12-4 to TRBJ1-1; 10 bases are shared with TRBD1. The CDR3 bases are TGTGCCAGCACCCGGACAGGGGGAAAAGCTTTCTTT. Its protein product is CASTRTGGKAFF.